Listed below are T cell receptor beta chains from one sample, sequenced in a study of T cell repertoires in cytomegalovirus infection. In TCRdb, the reads were re-called with MiXCR into one record per CDR3 protein. The sample shows hundreds of thousands of distinct CDR3 sequences, roughly a third of them seen only once. Their specific antigens are unknown. Sequenced here: cultured PBMCs, sampled from culture after CMV antigen stimulation. Receptors originate from a human donor in good health (CMV status not recorded). Some clones in this sample may be carry-over from other donors' samples. The CDR3 runs from the conserved cysteine through the conserved F or W. A D gene is named only where the DNA matches it firmly. Clone size is shown for a subset of rows, as once, few, many or a class of expanded clone.

CDR3aa: CASSLVLAGGNEQFF; CDR3nt: TGTGCCAGCAGCTTAGTGCTAGCGGGGGGCAATGAGCAGTTCTTC; j_gene: TRBJ2-1; len: 15; d_gene: TRBD2; v_gene: TRBV7-2; abundance: many
CDR3aa: CASSPPAGLDTQYF; CDR3nt: TGTGCCAGTAGTCCGCCTGCAGGGTTGGATACGCAGTATTTT; j_gene: TRBJ2-3; len: 14; d_gene: -; v_gene: TRBV19; abundance: -
CDR3aa: CASSLGVGPRELEQYF; CDR3nt: TGTGCCAGCAGCTTAGGGGTAGGCCCAAGGGAACTAGAGCAGTACTTC; j_gene: TRBJ2-7; len: 16; d_gene: -; v_gene: TRBV7-9; abundance: -
CDR3aa: CASTPGSLNTEAFF; CDR3nt: TGTGCCAGCACCCCAGGGTCCTTGAACACTGAAGCTTTCTTT; j_gene: TRBJ1-1; len: 14; d_gene: -; v_gene: TRBV6-6; abundance: once
CDR3aa: CASEGPGLADTDTQYF; CDR3nt: TGTGCCAGCGAGGGACCGGGACTAGCGGATACAGATACGCAGTATTTT; j_gene: TRBJ2-3; len: 16; d_gene: TRBD2; v_gene: TRBV6-2/TRBV6-3; abundance: -
CDR3aa: CASVSPGGGEKLFF; CDR3nt: TGTGCCAGCGTTTCCCCAGGGGGCGGAGAAAAACTGTTTTTT; j_gene: TRBJ1-4; len: 14; d_gene: TRBD1; v_gene: TRBV19; abundance: few
CDR3aa: CASSRPQGVDYSPLHF; CDR3nt: TGTGCCAGCAGCCGACCCCAGGGGGTTGATTATTCACCCCTCCACTTT; j_gene: TRBJ1-6; len: 16; d_gene: TRBD1; v_gene: TRBV6-5; abundance: -
CDR3aa: CASSTGQGGSQPQHF; CDR3nt: TGTGCCAGCAGCACGGGACAGGGGGGAAGTCAGCCCCAGCATTTT; j_gene: TRBJ1-5; len: 15; d_gene: TRBD1; v_gene: TRBV12-3/TRBV12-4; abundance: many
CDR3aa: CAGGLGGSQETQYF; CDR3nt: TGTGCCGGGGGATTGGGGGGGTCCCAAGAGACCCAGTACTTC; j_gene: TRBJ2-5; len: 14; d_gene: TRBD2; v_gene: TRBV6-1; abundance: few
CDR3aa: CASSQVVFLAGDLNEQFF; CDR3nt: TGCGCCAGCAGCCAAGTCGTCTTCTTAGCGGGAGACCTGAATGAGCAGTTCTTC; j_gene: TRBJ2-1; len: 18; d_gene: TRBD2; v_gene: TRBV4-1; abundance: few
CDR3aa: CASSSLFDGADTQYF; CDR3nt: TGTGCCAGCAGCTCCCTTTTTGACGGGGCGGATACGCAGTATTTT; j_gene: TRBJ2-3; len: 15; d_gene: -; v_gene: TRBV5-4; abundance: -
CDR3aa: CASHDSGGVAFF; CDR3nt: TGCGCCAGCCATGACAGCGGTGGGGTAGCTTTCTTT; j_gene: TRBJ1-1; len: 12; d_gene: -; v_gene: TRBV5-1; abundance: -
CDR3aa: CASSTLRRDPSTDTQYF; CDR3nt: TGTGCCAGCAGTACCCTTCGCCGGGACCCTAGCACAGATACGCAGTATTTT; j_gene: TRBJ2-3; len: 17; d_gene: -; v_gene: TRBV6-2/TRBV6-3; abundance: -
CDR3aa: CASSFGTGPTEAFF; CDR3nt: TGTGCCAGCAGTTTTGGGACAGGCCCCACTGAAGCTTTCTTT; j_gene: TRBJ1-1; len: 14; d_gene: TRBD1; v_gene: TRBV27; abundance: -
CDR3aa: CASSYSKRVGGWQETQYF; CDR3nt: TGTGCCAGCAGTTACTCGAAAAGGGTAGGCGGTTGGCAAGAGACCCAGTACTTC; j_gene: TRBJ2-5; len: 18; d_gene: -; v_gene: TRBV6-8; abundance: once
CDR3aa: CSARDSRRAETQYF; CDR3nt: TGCAGTGCTAGAGACTCCCGCAGGGCTGAGACCCAGTACTTC; j_gene: TRBJ2-5; len: 14; d_gene: -; v_gene: TRBV20-1; abundance: -